The present T cell receptor (beta chain) was sequenced within a study of blood T cell repertoires in COVID-19. In the study overall: The United States, Italy and Spain supplied acute and convalescent COVID-19 samples. PBMCs, B-cell-depleted T cells, or T cells were the source of the cDNA or gDNA that made up the material.

The CDR3 loop spans 16 amino acids. Germline loops: CDR1 SGHDT, CDR2 YYEEEE. Losses at the gene ends were 3 bases for V and 2 bases for J; bases not matched to a gene: 6. This clone was detected only once. In the original processing: Amplification of reference gene primers was used by the study to estimate nucleated cell counts. TCRdb's table, derived via immunoSEQ multiplex PCR, lists solely in-frame clones and lacks some. That table gives V, J and clone size, and the DNA gave D and trimming. Of some 57,000 clones in the sample, 91% were seen once. The sequence was obtained from a man aged 45 to 65 with active COVID-19. Material: peripheral blood. The chain links TRBV5-6 to TRBJ1-1, with TRBD1 matching 11 bases. DNA for the CDR3: TGTGCCAGCAGCTGGGGGACAGGGGGTTCCAACACTGAAGCTTTCTTT. Translating gives CASSWGTGGSNTEAFF. The full variable domain, rest sourced from reference TRBV5-6 and TRBJ1-1, is DAGVTQSPTHLIKTRGQQVTLRCSPKSGHDTVSWYQQALGQGPQFIFQYYEEEERQRGNFPDRFSGHQFPNYSSELNVNALLLGDSALYLCASSWGTGGSNTEAFFGQGTRLTVV.